Presented here are 30 T cell receptor beta chains from one specimen sequenced in a study of T cells in tumors after PD-1 blockade. TCRdb's copy holds only in-frame clones and misses some; the assay was immunoSEQ multiplex PCR. The table has 14,000 to 15,000 clones, approximately 80% seen once. Material: PBMCs, obtained after anti-PD-1 treatment. These receptors came from a human donor with basal cell carcinoma.

The chain combines TRBV7-9 with TRBJ1-1; no reliable D call. This CDR3 spans 15 amino acids. Trimming took off 5 bases at V and 4 bases at J, with 17 bases between the two ends. CDR1 is SEHNR, CDR2 FQNEAQ, per germline (reference sequence). Written as DNA, the CDR3 is TGTGCCAGCAGCCCCCCGGTTGGGGTTGGCACTGAAGCTTTCTTT. Its translation is CASSPPVGVGTEAFF.

The chain carries TRBV6-2 or TRBV6-3 and TRBJ2-1; D tentatively reads TRBD1 or TRBD2 (5 bases each). V was shortened by 0 bases and J by 12 bases, with 9 bases between the two germline ends. Germline-derived CDR1 and CDR2 are MNHEY and SVGEGT. The CDR3 is 12 residues long. The CDR3 spells CASSYSIGGQFF. CDR3 DNA: TGTGCCAGCAGTTACTCGATTGGGGGGCAGTTCTTC.

The rearrangement links TRBV3-1 (or the pseudogene TRBV3-2) to TRBJ2-5, with D hard to call. This CDR3 contains 15 residues. Germline CDR1 reads LGHDT; CDR2 reads YNNKEL (reference sequence). V was clipped by 0 bases and J by 5 bases, with 13 bases between them. CDR3 amino acids: CASSQDQLLGETQYF. The CDR3 coding sequence is TGTGCCAGCAGCCAAGATCAACTGCTAGGGGAGACCCAGTACTTC.

The chain is built from TRBV4-3 and TRBJ2-1, with unresolved D. V gave up 0 bases and J gave up 1 base, with 13 bases separating them. The germline gives CDR1 LGHNA, CDR2 YSLEER. The length of the CDR3 is 17 residues. CDR3 in DNA: TGCGCCAGCAGCCAAGACCCTCTGAGTGGGTCCTACAATGAGCAGTTCTTC. This translates into CASSQDPLSGSYNEQFF.

This clone is a singleton in its sample. This chain links TRBV29-1 with TRBJ1-4; no definite D call. V was trimmed by 2 bases and J by 8 bases, leaving 18 bases between them. The CDR3 is 15 amino acids. Looked up from germline, CDR1 is SQVTM and CDR2 is ANQGSEA. CDR3 DNA sequence: TGCAGCGTTGAATCAGGACGGGGAGTTGGCGAAAAACTGTTTTTT. Translation gives CSVESGRGVGEKLFF.

The chain employs TRBV6-1 and TRBJ1-1, with TRBD1 as a possible D gene (6 bases). The germline V gene encodes CDR1 MNHNS and CDR2 SASEGT. CDR3 size: 14 residues. V lost 2 bases, J lost 3 bases, and 10 bases lay in between. The CDR3 bases are TGTGCCAGCAGTGAATACGGGACATACACTGAAGCTTTCTTT. Amino acids: CASSEYGTYTEAFF.

J is TRBJ2-3 and V is TRBV7-2; D is undetermined. Germline V lookup: CDR1 SGHTA, CDR2 FQGNSA. This CDR3 is built from 15 residues. Trimming pared 5 bases from V and 2 bases from J, leaving 14 bases between. The CDR3 region has the DNA TGTGCCAGCAGCGCACAACCCACTAACACAGATACGCAGTATTTT. It specifies CASSAQPTNTDTQYF.

This clone was observed a single time. This rearrangement joins TRBV7-2 to TRBJ2-7, with TRBD2 identical over 8 bases. The CDR3 loop spans 14 amino acids. Germline CDR1 SGHTA, CDR2 FQGNSA. V lost 5 bases and J lost 5; bases outside the gene matches: 8. CDR3 in amino acids: CASSPGLASNEQYF. CDR3 sequence (DNA): TGTGCCAGCAGCCCCGGACTAGCAAGCAACGAGCAGTACTTC. The whole variable domain, remainder taken from reference TRBV7-2 and TRBJ2-7, is GAGVSQSPSNKVTEKGKDVELRCDPISGHTALYWYRQSLGQGLEFLIYFQGNSAPDKSGLPSDRFSAERTGGSVSTLTIQRTQQEDSAVYLCASSPGLASNEQYFGPGTRLTVT.

The chain links TRBV30 to TRBJ2-1; no firm D call. The germline V and J ends were trimmed by 4 bases and 3 bases, with 4 bases remaining between them. Germline loops: CDR1 GTSNPN, CDR2 SVGIG (reference sequence). CDR3 length: 11 residues. In DNA form, the CDR3 reads TGTGCCTGGACCGACTACAATGAGCAGTTCTTC. It translates to CAWTDYNEQFF.

CDR3: CASSRGSSYNSPLHF. The CDR3 region has the DNA TGTGCCAGTAGTAGAGGGAGCTCCTATAATTCACCCCTCCACTTT. The chain has TRBV19 and TRBJ1-6, with D uncertain. The CDR3 has 15 amino acids. Germline values: CDR1 LNHDA, CDR2 SQIVND (reference sequence). V was shortened by 4 bases and J by 0 bases, with 7 bases between the two germline ends.

The V call is TRBV29-1, the J call TRBJ2-3, with 9 bases lining up with TRBD2. The J segment lost 4 bases and the V segment lost 2 bases, leaving 7 bases of the junction unmatched. Per germline, CDR1 SQVTM and CDR2 ANQGSEA. This CDR3 spans 15 amino acids. Here the CDR3 reads CSVESGTSFADTQYF. In DNA form, the CDR3 reads TGCAGCGTTGAATCAGGGACTAGCTTCGCAGATACGCAGTATTTT.

CDR3 nucleotide sequence: TGCGCCAGCAGCTCCCAGGGCGCGGGTACTGAAGCTTTCTTT. As protein: CASSSQGAGTEAFF. The rearrangement links TRBV5-1 to TRBJ1-1, with TRBD1 as a possible D gene (5 bases). Per the germline V gene, CDR1 is SGHRS and CDR2 is YFSETQ. Trimming took off 3 bases at V and 5 bases at J, with 14 bases between the two ends. This CDR3 has 14 residues.

The J gene is TRBJ2-7, the V gene TRBV6-1; TRBD2 aligns across 11 bases. CDR1 MNHNS and CDR2 SASEGT come from the germline V gene. V shed 5 bases, J shed 0 bases, and the junction held 6 bases outside the gene matches. This CDR3 is 16 amino acids long. CDR3 sequence (DNA): TGTGCCAGCAGTCAAGGACTAGCGGGCCCCTCCTACGAGCAGTACTTC. As protein: CASSQGLAGPSYEQYF.

The table lists this clone with a count of one. This chain uses TRBV10-1 with TRBJ1-5; D possibly corresponds to TRBD1 (5 bases). The CDR3 consists of 15 residues. The ends were cut back, 3 bases at V and 2 bases at J, with 11 bases in the middle. Germline V gene data show CDR1 as WNHNN and CDR2 as SYGVQD (reference sequence). The CDR3 DNA follows: TGCGCCAGCAGTGACGGGGGTGGCGGCAATCAGCCCCAGCATTTT. It yields the protein CASSDGGGGNQPQHF.

The sample holds a few counts of this clone. This chain connects TRBV7-9 to TRBJ1-5, with TRBD1 identical over 7 bases. Germline CDR1 SEHNR, CDR2 FQNEAQ (reference sequence). V lost 1 base and J lost 7; bases outside the gene matches: 1. The CDR3 has 13 residues. CDR3 amino acids: CASSLDRGQPQHF. CDR3 coding DNA: TGTGCCAGCAGCTTAGACAGGGGCCAGCCCCAGCATTTT.

This clone was seen only once. The chain uses TRBV5-6 and TRBJ1-2; D uncertain. Trimming took 4 bases from V and 4 from J, leaving 14 bases between them. CDR1 and CDR2 (germline): SGHDT, YYEEEE. This CDR3 spans 14 amino acids. The CDR3 DNA sequence: TGTGCCAGCAGCCCGGGGAGGATGGGCTATGGCTACACCTTC. Its protein is CASSPGRMGYGYTF.

This chain uses TRBV4-2 with TRBJ1-5, with TRBD1 as a possible D gene (5 bases). V lost 4 bases and J lost 1, with 11 bases in between. The CDR3 is made up of 15 amino acids. Germline CDR1 is LGHNA and CDR2 is YNFKEQ. This CDR3 reads CASSRVGDSNQPQHF. The CDR3 DNA sequence: TGTGCCAGCAGCCGTGTGGGGGACAGCAATCAGCCCCAGCATTTT.

The chain recombines TRBV2 with TRBJ2-1; a possible D gene is TRBD2 (7 bases). Germline-derived CDR1 and CDR2 are SNHLY and FYNNEI. V lost 11 bases, J lost 0 bases, and 29 bases lay in between. This CDR3 comprises 19 residues. The CDR3 DNA reads as TGTGCCCCCTGTCATGGGGGGGCGGGGGCGGGGAGCTCCTACAATGAGCAGTTCTTC. Translation gives CAPCHGGAGAGSSYNEQFF.

The chain joins TRBV5-6 to TRBJ2-3; D uncertain. Germline lookup yields CDR1 SGHDT and CDR2 YYEEEE. This CDR3 comprises 15 residues. Trimming took 1 base from V and 6 from J, leaving 15 bases between them. In DNA, the CDR3 is TGTGCCAGCAGCTTGCTCTGGAGCGACCAGGATACGCAGTATTTT. Translation gives CASSLLWSDQDTQYF.

The chain carries TRBV18 and TRBJ2-7; either TRBD1 or TRBD2 may fit D (5 bases each). The CDR3 contains 15 residues. V was trimmed by 6 bases and J by 7 bases, leaving 22 bases between them. Germline-derived CDR1 and CDR2 are KGHSH and LQKENI. CDR3 DNA: TGTGCCAGCTCCCCGCTGGGGCCAGGGAGAGGAGAGCAGTACTTC. Residues: CASSPLGPGRGEQYF.

The CDR3 is CASSFWAPRSLRDGSPLHF. In DNA, the CDR3 is TGCGCCAGCAGCTTTTGGGCCCCGCGGTCACTCCGGGATGGTTCACCCCTCCACTTT. The rearrangement joins TRBV5-1 to TRBJ1-6; the D is unclear. Germline V CDR1 and CDR2: SGHRS, YFSETQ. The length of the CDR3 is 19 residues. Deletions cut 2 bases from V and 9 bases from J, with 27 bases between. Based on the CDR3 plus reference TRBV5-1 and TRBJ1-6, the full variable domain is KAGVTQTPRYLIKTRGQQVTLSCSPISGHRSVSWYQQTPGQGLQFLFEYFSETQRNKGNFPGRFSGRQFSNSRSEMNVSTLELGDSALYLCASSFWAPRSLRDGSPLHFGNGTRLTVT.

The chain combines TRBV10-3 with TRBJ2-7, with D possibly matching TRBD2 (6 bases). The CDR3 is made up of 11 amino acids. The V end was cut by 11 bases, the J end by 5 bases, with 13 bases between. In germline, CDR1 is ENHRY, CDR2 SYGVKD. CDR3 DNA sequence: TGTGCCGGAGGGGCTGCCAACGAGCAGTACTTC. Translating it yields CAGGAANEQYF.

The V call is TRBV2, the J call TRBJ2-5; 9 nucleotides agree with TRBD2. The CDR3 spans 13 residues. Losses at the gene ends were 7 bases for V and 2 bases for J; bases not matched to a gene: 2. Germline CDR1 is SNHLY and CDR2 is FYNNEI. The CDR3 nucleotides read TGTGCCAGCATGGCGGGAGGGCAAGAGACCCAGTACTTC. This translates into CASMAGGQETQYF.

J is TRBJ2-5 and V is TRBV19; 11 positions agree with TRBD2. Trimming at V came to 3 bases and at J to 3 bases, leaving 6 bases not matched to a gene. The CDR3 has 16 amino acids. CDR1 and CDR2 (germline): LNHDA, SQIVND (reference sequence). The CDR3 loop is CASSISPSGGKETQYF. CDR3 DNA: TGTGCCAGTAGTATCTCGCCTAGCGGGGGGAAAGAGACCCAGTACTTC.

This clone was seen more than once but under ten times. The chain employs TRBV19 and TRBJ2-7, with 9 bases that match TRBD1. Germline assignment: CDR1 LNHDA and CDR2 SQIVND (reference sequence). This CDR3 region has 17 residues. V shed 4 bases, J shed 4 bases, and the junction held 14 bases outside the gene matches. The CDR3 sequence is CASSTSQRGQGRYEQYF. The CDR3 bases are TGTGCCAGTAGTACAAGTCAGCGGGGACAGGGTCGATACGAGCAGTACTTC.

On this clone itself: A read error may account for a junction end that differs from germline. Other DNA sequences from this sample encode an identical CDR3 as well. The chain uses TRBV2 and TRBJ2-1; a possible D gene is TRBD2 (7 bases). The CDR3 covers 19 residues. Germline CDR1 reads SNHLY; CDR2 reads FYNNEI. The CDR3 reads CATSDGGAGAGSSYNEQFF. The DNA of the CDR3 is TGTGCCACCAGTGATGGGGGGGCGGGGGCGGGGAGCTCCTACAATGAGCAGTTCTTC.

The chain uses TRBV7-2 and TRBJ2-1, with TRBD2 matching 7 bases. Germline V lookup: CDR1 SGHTA, CDR2 FQGNSA. CDR3 size: 15 residues. Unmatched junction bases numbered 1, after V lost 0 bases and J lost 2 bases. The CDR3: CASSLAGGTYNEQFF. The CDR3 DNA is TGTGCCAGCAGCTTAGCGGGAGGGACCTACAATGAGCAGTTCTTC.

CDR3 in DNA: TGCAGCGTTGGTGGGGGACAGGCCACCAACGGCTACACCTTC. Protein: CSVGGGQATNGYTF. The chain is built from TRBV29-1 and TRBJ1-2, with 8 bases that match TRBD1. The CDR3 has 14 residues. V dropped 4 bases and J dropped 8; count of bases not matched to a gene: 12. In germline, CDR1 is SQVTM, CDR2 ANQGSEA.

The rearrangement links TRBV6-6 to TRBJ1-3; the D is unclear. Germline CDR1 and CDR2: MNHNY and SVGAGI (reference sequence). The CDR3 spans 13 residues. V lost 6 bases and J 4 bases, leaving 10 bases between the germline ends. The chain's CDR3 is CASSQGYGNTIYF. The CDR3 DNA follows: TGTGCCAGCAGCCAAGGGTACGGAAACACCATATATTTT.

This clone was observed a few times. This chain uses TRBV6-1 with TRBJ1-3; 8 nucleotides line up with TRBD1. CDR3 length: 15 residues. CDR1 is MNHNS and CDR2 is SASEGT in the germline V gene. V shed 3 bases, J shed 4 bases, and the junction held 5 bases outside the gene matches. The CDR3 reads CASSDRGLGGNTIYF. DNA of the CDR3: TGTGCCAGCAGTGACAGGGGGCTGGGGGGAAACACCATATATTTT.